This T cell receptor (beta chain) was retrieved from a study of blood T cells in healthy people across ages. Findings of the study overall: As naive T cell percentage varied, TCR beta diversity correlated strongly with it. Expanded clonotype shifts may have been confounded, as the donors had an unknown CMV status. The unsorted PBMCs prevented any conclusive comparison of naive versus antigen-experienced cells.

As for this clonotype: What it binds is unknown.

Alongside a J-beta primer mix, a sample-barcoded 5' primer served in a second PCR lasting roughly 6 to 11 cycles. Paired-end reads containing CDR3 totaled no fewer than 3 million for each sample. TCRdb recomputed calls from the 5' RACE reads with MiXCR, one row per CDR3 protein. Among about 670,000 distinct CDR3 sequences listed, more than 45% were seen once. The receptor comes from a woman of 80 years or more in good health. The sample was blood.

CDR3 loop: CSARDRTNYGYTF. The CDR3 DNA is TGCAGTGCTAGAGATAGGACAAACTATGGCTACACCTTC. V gene TRBV20-1 combines with J gene TRBJ1-2; a weak D match, TRBD1 (5 bases). Trimming stripped 0 bases from V and 2 bases from J, with 7 bases between. Per the germline V gene, CDR1 is DFQATT and CDR2 is SNEGSKA (reference sequence). The CDR3 loop spans 13 amino acids.